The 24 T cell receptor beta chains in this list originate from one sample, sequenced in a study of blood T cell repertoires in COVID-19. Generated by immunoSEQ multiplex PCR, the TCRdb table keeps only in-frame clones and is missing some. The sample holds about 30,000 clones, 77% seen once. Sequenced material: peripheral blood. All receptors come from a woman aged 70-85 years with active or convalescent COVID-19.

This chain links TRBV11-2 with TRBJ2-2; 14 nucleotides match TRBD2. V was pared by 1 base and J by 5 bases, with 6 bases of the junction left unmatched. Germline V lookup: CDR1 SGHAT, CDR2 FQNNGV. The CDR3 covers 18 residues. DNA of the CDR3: TGTGCCAGCAGCTTAGTAGGTGGGACTAGCGGGGGAACCGGGGAGCTGTTTTTT. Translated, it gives CASSLVGGTSGGTGELFF.

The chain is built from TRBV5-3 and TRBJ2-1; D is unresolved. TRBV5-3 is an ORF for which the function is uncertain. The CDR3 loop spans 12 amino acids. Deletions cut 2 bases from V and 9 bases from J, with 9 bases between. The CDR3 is CARSFLGLEQFF. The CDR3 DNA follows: TGTGCCAGAAGCTTCTTGGGCCTTGAGCAGTTCTTC.

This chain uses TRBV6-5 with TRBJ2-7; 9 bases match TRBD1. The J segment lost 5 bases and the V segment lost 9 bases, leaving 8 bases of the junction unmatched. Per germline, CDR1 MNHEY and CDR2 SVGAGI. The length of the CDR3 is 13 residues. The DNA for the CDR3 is TGTGCCAGTGTGGACAGGGGAGGTAACGAGCAGTACTTC. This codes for CASVDRGGNEQYF.

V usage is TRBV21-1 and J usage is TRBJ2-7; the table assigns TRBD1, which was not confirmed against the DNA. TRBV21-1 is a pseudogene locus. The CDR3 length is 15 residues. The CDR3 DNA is TGTGCCAGCAGCAAAAGGGACATAAGCTCCTACGAGCAGTACTTC. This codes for CASSKRDISSYEQYF.

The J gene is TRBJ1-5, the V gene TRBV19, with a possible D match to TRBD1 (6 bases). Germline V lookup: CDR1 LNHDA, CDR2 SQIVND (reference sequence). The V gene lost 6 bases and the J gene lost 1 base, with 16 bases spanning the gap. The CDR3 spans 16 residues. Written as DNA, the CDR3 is TGTGCCAGTAGCAATCGGGCGACAGGAAGCAATCAGCCCCAGCATTTT. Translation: CASSNRATGSNQPQHF.

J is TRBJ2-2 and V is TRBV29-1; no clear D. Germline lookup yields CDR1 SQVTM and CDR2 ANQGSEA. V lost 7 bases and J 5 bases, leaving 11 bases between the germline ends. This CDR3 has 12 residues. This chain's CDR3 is CSGNPRTGELFF. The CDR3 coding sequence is TGCAGCGGAAATCCACGGACCGGGGAGCTGTTTTTT.

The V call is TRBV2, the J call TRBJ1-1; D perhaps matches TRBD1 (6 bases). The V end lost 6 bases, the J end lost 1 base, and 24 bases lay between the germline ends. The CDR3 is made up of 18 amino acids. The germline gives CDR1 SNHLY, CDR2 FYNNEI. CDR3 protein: CASRKRPGAVSGNTEAFF. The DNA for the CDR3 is TGTGCCAGCAGGAAAAGGCCAGGGGCGGTAAGCGGGAACACTGAAGCTTTCTTT.

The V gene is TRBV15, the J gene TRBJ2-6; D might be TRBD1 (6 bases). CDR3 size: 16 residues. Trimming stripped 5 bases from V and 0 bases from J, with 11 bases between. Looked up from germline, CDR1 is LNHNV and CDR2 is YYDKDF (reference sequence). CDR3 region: CATSDRTASGANVLTF. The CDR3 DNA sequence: TGTGCCACCAGCGACAGGACCGCCTCTGGGGCCAACGTCCTGACTTTC.

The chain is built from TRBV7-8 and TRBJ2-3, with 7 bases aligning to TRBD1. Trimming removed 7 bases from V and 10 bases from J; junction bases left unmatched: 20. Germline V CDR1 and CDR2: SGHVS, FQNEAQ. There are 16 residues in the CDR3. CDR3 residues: CASIAGTEFYPRPQYF. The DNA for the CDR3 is TGTGCCAGCATCGCCGGGACAGAGTTTTATCCCCGCCCGCAGTATTTT. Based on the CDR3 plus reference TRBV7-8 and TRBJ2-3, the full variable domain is GAGVSQSPRYKVAKRGQDVALRCDPISGHVSLFWYQQALGQGPEFLTYFQNEAQLDKSGLPSDRFFAERPEGSVSTLKIQRTQQEDSAVYLCASIAGTEFYPRPQYFGPGTRLTVL.

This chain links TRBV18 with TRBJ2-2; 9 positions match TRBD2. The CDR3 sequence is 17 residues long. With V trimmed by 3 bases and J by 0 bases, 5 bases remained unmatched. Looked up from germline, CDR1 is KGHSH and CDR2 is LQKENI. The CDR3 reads CASSPVGLATNTGELFF. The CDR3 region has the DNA TGTGCCAGCTCACCGGTCGGACTAGCGACGAACACCGGGGAGCTGTTTTTT. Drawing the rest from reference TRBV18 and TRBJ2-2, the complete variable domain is NAGVMQNPRHLVRRRGQEARLRCSPMKGHSHVYWYRQLPEEGLKFMVYLQKENIIDESGMPKERFSAEFPKEGPSILRIQQVVRGDSAAYFCASSPVGLATNTGELFFGEGSRLTVL.

The CDR3 sequence is CASSEALGGAGANVLTF. The DNA for the CDR3 is TGTGCCAGCAGTGAAGCGCTGGGGGGGGCTGGGGCCAACGTCCTGACTTTC. The chain links TRBV2 to TRBJ2-6, with 7 bases lining up with TRBD2. CDR3 length: 17 residues. CDR1 is SNHLY, CDR2 FYNNEI, per germline. V trimming: 0 bases; J trimming: 2 bases; junction bases outside the gene matches: 4.

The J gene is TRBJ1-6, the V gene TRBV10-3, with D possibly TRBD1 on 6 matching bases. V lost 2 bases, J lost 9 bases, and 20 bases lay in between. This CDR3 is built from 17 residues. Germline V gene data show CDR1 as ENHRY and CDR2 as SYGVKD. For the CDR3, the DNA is TGTGCCATCAGTGAGAGCCCGGACAGACCTCCAGTTTCACCCCTCCACTTT. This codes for CAISESPDRPPVSPLHF.

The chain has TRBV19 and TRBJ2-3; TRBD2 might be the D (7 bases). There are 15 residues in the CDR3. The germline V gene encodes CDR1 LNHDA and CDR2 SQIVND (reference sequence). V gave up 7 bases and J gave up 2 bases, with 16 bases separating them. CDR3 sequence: CASNFAGANTDTQYF. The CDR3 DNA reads TGTGCCAGTAATTTTGCGGGGGCTAACACAGATACGCAGTATTTT. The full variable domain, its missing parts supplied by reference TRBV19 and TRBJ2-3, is DGGITQSPKYLFRKEGQNVTLSCEQNLNHDAMYWYRQDPGQGLRLIYYSQIVNDFQKGDIAEGYSVSREKKESFPLTVTSAQKNPTAFYLCASNFAGANTDTQYFGPGTRLTVL.

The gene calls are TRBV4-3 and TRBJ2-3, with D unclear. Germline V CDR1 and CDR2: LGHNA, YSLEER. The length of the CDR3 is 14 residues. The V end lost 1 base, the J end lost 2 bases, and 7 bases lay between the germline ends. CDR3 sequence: CASSQAEYTDTQYF. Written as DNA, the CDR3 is TGCGCCAGCAGCCAAGCCGAGTACACAGATACGCAGTATTTT.

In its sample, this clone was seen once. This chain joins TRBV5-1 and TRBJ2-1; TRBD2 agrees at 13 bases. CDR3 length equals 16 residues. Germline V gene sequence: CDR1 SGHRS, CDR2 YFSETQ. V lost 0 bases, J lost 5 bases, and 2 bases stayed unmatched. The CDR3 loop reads CASSLGLAGGDNEQFF. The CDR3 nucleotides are TGCGCCAGCAGCTTGGGACTAGCGGGAGGCGACAATGAGCAGTTCTTC.

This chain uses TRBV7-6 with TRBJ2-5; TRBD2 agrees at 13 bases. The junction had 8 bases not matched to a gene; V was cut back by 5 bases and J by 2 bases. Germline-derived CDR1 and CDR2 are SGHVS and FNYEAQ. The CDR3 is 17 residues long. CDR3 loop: CASSPRTSGSSQETQYF. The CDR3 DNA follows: TGTGCCAGCAGCCCGAGGACTAGCGGGAGCTCTCAAGAGACCCAGTACTTC. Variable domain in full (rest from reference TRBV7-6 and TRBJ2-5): GAGVSQSPRYKVTKRGQDVALRCDPISGHVSLYWYRQALGQGPEFLTYFNYEAQQDKSGLPNDRFSAERPEGSISTLTIQRTEQRDSAMYRCASSPRTSGSSQETQYFGPGTRLLVL.

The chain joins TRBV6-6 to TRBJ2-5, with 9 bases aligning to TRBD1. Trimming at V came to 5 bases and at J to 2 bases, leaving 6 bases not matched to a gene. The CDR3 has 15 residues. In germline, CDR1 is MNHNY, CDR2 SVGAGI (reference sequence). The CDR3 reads CASSTGTGWQETQYF. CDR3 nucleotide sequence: TGTGCCAGCAGTACCGGGACAGGGTGGCAAGAGACCCAGTACTTC.

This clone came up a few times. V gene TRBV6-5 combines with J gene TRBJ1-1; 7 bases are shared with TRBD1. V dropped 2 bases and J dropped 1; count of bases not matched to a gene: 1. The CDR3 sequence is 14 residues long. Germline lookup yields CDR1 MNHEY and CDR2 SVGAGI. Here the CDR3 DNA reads TGTGCCAGCAGTTACGCAGGGGGGAACACTGAAGCTTTCTTT. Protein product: CASSYAGGNTEAFF.

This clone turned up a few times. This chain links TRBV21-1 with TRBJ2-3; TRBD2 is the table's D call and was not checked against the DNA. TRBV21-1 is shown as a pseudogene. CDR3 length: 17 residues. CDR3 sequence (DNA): TGTGCCAGCAGCAAAGAACTAGCGGGAGATTACACAGATACGCAGTATTTT. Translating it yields CASSKELAGDYTDTQYF.

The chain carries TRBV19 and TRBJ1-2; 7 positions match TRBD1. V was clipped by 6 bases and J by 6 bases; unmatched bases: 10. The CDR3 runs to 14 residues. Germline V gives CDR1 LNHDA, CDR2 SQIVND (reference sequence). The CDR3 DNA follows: TGTGCCAGTAGCAACGTACAGGGGCGGCATGGCTACACCTTC. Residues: CASSNVQGRHGYTF.

This CDR3 reads CASSYGGGTEAFF. DNA of the CDR3: TGTGCCAGCAGTTACGGGGGAGGGACTGAAGCTTTCTTT. The chain is built from TRBV6-6 and TRBJ1-1; weak D call: TRBD1 (5 bases). Per germline, CDR1 MNHNY and CDR2 SVGAGI (reference sequence). The V gene lost 2 bases and the J gene lost 5 bases, with 9 bases spanning the gap. The CDR3 consists of 13 residues.

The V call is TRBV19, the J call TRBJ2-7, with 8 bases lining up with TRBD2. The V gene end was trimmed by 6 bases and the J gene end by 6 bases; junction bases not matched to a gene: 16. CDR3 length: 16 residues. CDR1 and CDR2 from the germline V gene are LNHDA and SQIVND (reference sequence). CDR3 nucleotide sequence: TGTGCCAGTAGCCAACGATCTGCGGGAGGTACAAGCGAGCAGTACTTC. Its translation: CASSQRSAGGTSEQYF.

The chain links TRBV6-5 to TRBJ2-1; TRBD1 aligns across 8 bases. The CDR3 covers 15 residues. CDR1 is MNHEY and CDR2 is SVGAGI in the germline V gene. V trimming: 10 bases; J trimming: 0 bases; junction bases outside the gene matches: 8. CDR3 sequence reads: CAIHRTGSSYNEQFF. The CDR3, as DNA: TGTGCCATCCACCGGACAGGGAGCTCCTACAATGAGCAGTTCTTC.

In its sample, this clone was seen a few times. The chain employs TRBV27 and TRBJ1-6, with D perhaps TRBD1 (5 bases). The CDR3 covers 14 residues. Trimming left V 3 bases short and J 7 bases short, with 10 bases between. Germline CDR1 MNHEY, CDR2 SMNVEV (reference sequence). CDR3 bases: TGTGCCAGCAGTTTCAGGGATTACAATTCACCCCTCCACTTT. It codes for CASSFRDYNSPLHF.